The sequence of this T cell receptor (beta chain) was determined in a study of blood T cell repertoires in COVID-19. Study-level background: Acute-phase and convalescent COVID-19 samples originated in the United States, Italy and Spain. PBMCs, B-cell-depleted T cells, or T cells provided the cDNA or gDNA that made up the material.

Original handling: Reference gene primers were amplified, and this amplification served to estimate nucleated cell counts. Repertoires were generated with immunoSEQ multiplex PCR, while TCRdb's copy carries only in-frame clones and drops some. Clone size and the V and J calls come from that table; the DNA yielded D and trimming. The profile covers 250,000 to 350,000 clones, with about nine tenths appearing a single time and roughly 2% taken by the ten largest. Germline CDR1 GTSNPN, CDR2 SVGIG (reference sequence). CDR3 length: 12 residues. V was shortened by 6 bases and J by 3 bases, with 9 bases between the two germline ends.

The chain recombines TRBV30 with TRBJ1-3; D gene unclear. This receptor was taken from a woman aged 45-65 years who had recovered from COVID-19. Material for sequencing was peripheral blood. The CDR3 protein is CACQLIGNTIYF. The CDR3, as DNA: TGTGCCTGCCAACTAATTGGAAACACCATATATTTT.